The 15 T cell receptor beta chains listed next were all sequenced from one sample in a study of tissue T cells after allogeneic stem cell transplantation (dated by TCRdb to 2022 to 2024). The receptor library was made with the immunoSEQ multiplex PCR assay. The clones in this table, taken by TCRdb from immuneACCESS, are in-frame only. Not every clone is retained; where verified, under half of the shortfall comes from an unresolved V gene, and the cause of the rest is unknown. Counted in this sample were several thousand clones; roughly two fifths of them appeared once. Jointly, the top ten make up just over 2% of the sample. Reading the label with the study, this specimen's time point is: mouse harvest day 7 after allogeneic transplant. Mouse grafts consisting of 10^7 T-cell-depleted bone marrow cells combined with 10^6 splenic CD5+ T cells were administered by tail vein injection. Sequencing used skin. Receptors originate from a female BALB/c mouse given C57BL/6 T cells with graft-versus-host disease after an allogeneic hematopoietic cell transplant.

This clone was picked up a small number of times. Mouse gene names and germline throughout. With the read ending 1 residue before the CDR3 end, the germline J gene is used to fill in that end. The chain joins TRBV20 to TRBJ1-5; D uncertain. The CDR3 consists of 15 residues. With 2 bases removed from V and 0 bases from J, the gap between germline ends came to 11 bases. CDR1 and CDR2 from the germline V gene are GFQATS and STVNSAI. Partial CDR3 DNA: TGTGGTGCTAGGAGGTCAAATTATAACAACCAGGCTCCGCTT. This gives the protein CGARRSNYNNQAPL. The entire CDR3 reads CGARRSNYNNQAPLF.

Remarks on this clone: Gene names are mouse gene names. The CDR3 end falls 1 residue outside the read, so it is completed with the germline J gene. The rearrangement joins TRBV16 to TRBJ2-4; D may match TRBD1 or TRBD2 (6 bases each). The length of the CDR3 is 15 residues. In germline, CDR1 is SGHSA, CDR2 FRNQAP. V was pared by 0 bases and J by 0 bases, with 7 bases between. The CDR3 loop reads CASSLEGASQNTLYF. The CDR3 bases that were read are TGTGCAAGCAGCTTAGAGGGGGCTAGTCAAAACACCTTGTAC.

This clone was observed a few times. Mouse gene names apply. The read gets to within 1 residue of the CDR3 end, and the germline J gene fills in the rest. J is TRBJ1-3 and V is TRBV13-2, with a possible D match to TRBD1 (6 bases). CDR1 NNHNN and CDR2 SYGAGS come from the germline V gene (reference sequence). CDR3 length: 14 residues. The V and J ends lost 5 bases and 0 bases respectively, with 9 bases between them. The CDR3 loop is CASGGTSSGNTLYF. CDR3 bases read: TGTGCCAGCGGCGGGACAAGTTCTGGAAATACGCTCTAT.

The sample holds a few counts of this clone. Germline and genes here are mouse. The sequence runs out 1 residue before the end of the CDR3; the remainder is reconstructed from the germline J gene. This chain links TRBV26 with TRBJ2-7; 10 bases align to TRBD1. J was trimmed by 7 bases and V by 4 bases; bases with no gene match: 10. The CDR3 extends over 15 amino acids. Germline V gives CDR1 KGHPV, CDR2 FQNQEV (reference sequence). The CDR3 loop is CASSPQGQGREEQYF. The DNA read from the CDR3 is TGTGCCAGCAGTCCGCAGGGACAGGGGAGGGAGGAACAGTAC.

Only a few counts were recorded for this clone. Mouse gene names apply. The CDR3 end lies 1 residue beyond the end of the read and is filled in from the germline J gene. This rearrangement joins TRBV1 to TRBJ1-1; 11 nucleotides line up with TRBD1. Germline loops: CDR1 NSQYPW, CDR2 LRSPGD (reference sequence). Trimming removed 3 bases from V and 1 base from J; junction bases left unmatched: 1. The CDR3 has 15 amino acids. The CDR3 loop reads CTCSAGQGGNTEVFF. Partial CDR3 DNA: TGCACCTGCAGTGCGGGACAGGGGGGGAACACAGAAGTCTTC.

Details on this clone: Gene labels here are mouse ones. The CDR3 end falls 1 residue outside the read, so it is completed with the germline J gene. This chain uses TRBV19 with TRBJ2-1, with 10 bases identical to TRBD2. V lost 4 bases to trimming and J lost 4 bases; unmatched junction nucleotides: 5. The CDR3 has 15 residues. The germline gives CDR1 FNHDT, CDR2 SITEND (reference sequence). CDR3 bases read: TGTGCCAGCAGTCCGTCACTGGGGGGGTATGCTGAGCAGTTC. Protein product: CASSPSLGGYAEQF. The entire CDR3 reads CASSPSLGGYAEQFF.

With respect to this clone: Gene names and germline match the mouse. The missing CDR3 end, 1 residue past where the read stops, is filled in from the germline J gene. This chain links TRBV31 with TRBJ1-4; the D is unclear. Trimming pared 0 bases from V and 5 bases from J, leaving 7 bases between. The CDR3 extends over 13 amino acids. The germline V gene encodes CDR1 GKSSPN and CDR2 SITVG. The DNA read from the CDR3 is TGTGCCTGGAGTCTAGGAAGGAACGAAAGATTATTT. Amino acid sequence: CAWSLGRNERLF. The entire CDR3 sequence reads CAWSLGRNERLFF.

The table lists this clone with a few counts. The genes are named according to mouse. Read sequence stops 1 residue before the CDR3 end, and the germline J gene provides the missing end. The rearrangement joins TRBV26 to TRBJ1-1; possible D gene TRBD1, 5 bases. Germline V CDR1 and CDR2: KGHPV, FQNQEV (reference sequence). Trimming took off 3 bases at V and 7 bases at J, with 12 bases between the two ends. This CDR3 is 13 amino acids long. CDR3 DNA (partial): TGTGCCAGCAGTCTACGGGACCGAGGAGAAGTCTTC. This sequence encodes CASSLRDRGEVF. The full CDR3 reads CASSLRDRGEVFF.

In its sample, this clone was seen once. Genes and germline come from the mouse. CDR3 loop: CASSTGQGYQAPLF. The CDR3 DNA, read in part, is TGTGCAAGCAGCACCGGACAGGGGTACCAGGCTCCGCTT. The chain employs TRBV16 and TRBJ1-5; 9 positions agree with TRBD1. The sequenced fragment ends 1 residue before the CDR3 boundary, so the rest is inferred from the germline J gene. Germline V lookup: CDR1 SGHSA, CDR2 FRNQAP. With 5 bases clipped from V and 5 bases from J, the junction kept 4 bases outside the gene matches. The CDR3 length is 14 residues.

This clone is termed medium-sized. Gene names refer to mouse genes. Sequencing ends 1 residue short of the CDR3 end; the germline J gene provides the rest. The rearrangement uses TRBV2 and TRBJ2-7, with D perhaps matching TRBD1 (5 bases). Germline V CDR1 and CDR2: LGHNA, YSYQKL. The CDR3 has 14 amino acids. Trimming cost V 1 base and J 3 bases, with 10 bases left between them. This CDR3 is CASSQAPDIYEQYF. The sequenced part of the CDR3 DNA is TGTGCCAGCAGCCAAGCCCCGGACATCTATGAACAGTAC.

On this clone: The genes are named according to mouse. The CDR3 end lies 1 residue beyond the end of the read and is filled in from the germline J gene. The chain carries TRBV13-2 and TRBJ2-7; 7 bases are a match to TRBD2. V lost 6 bases to trimming and J lost 3 bases; unmatched junction nucleotides: 3. Germline assignment: CDR1 NNHNN and CDR2 SYGAGS (reference sequence). This CDR3 spans 12 amino acids. The CDR3 DNA, read in part, is TGTGCCAGCGCCGACTGGGACTATGAACAGTAC. Its protein product is CASADWDYEQY. From start to end, the CDR3 is CASADWDYEQYF.

A remark on this clone: The listed genes are named as in mouse. The read falls 1 residue short of the CDR3 end, and the missing part is taken from the germline J gene. The chain is built from TRBV29 and TRBJ2-4; D uncertain. This CDR3 region has 12 residues. Trimming removed 4 bases at V and 4 bases at J, with 6 bases between. The germline V gene has CDR1 MSHET and CDR2 SYDVDS. The CDR3 reads CASSYTKNTLYF. CDR3 DNA (partial): TGTGCTAGCAGTTACACAAAAAACACCTTGTAC.

Concerning this clone: Gene names denote mouse genes. The covered CDR3 bases are TGCTCCAGCAGCCGGACAGGGGGCGCCAACCAGGCTCCGCTT. Translated, it gives CSSSRTGGANQAPL. The complete CDR3 sequence is CSSSRTGGANQAPLF. The chain uses TRBV23 and TRBJ1-5; the D call in the table, TRBD1, was not verified against the DNA. The CDR3 end is not reached by the read, which stops 1 residue before it; the germline J gene fills it in. Germline V CDR1 and CDR2: KGHTA, FQNQQP. The CDR3 runs 15 residues.

About this clone: Gene names denote mouse genes. With the read ending 1 residue before the CDR3 end, the germline J gene is used to fill in that end. This rearrangement joins TRBV3 to TRBJ2-4; 11 bases match TRBD2. V lost 5 bases and J lost 5; bases outside the gene matches: 3. CDR3 size: 14 residues. CDR1 is SNHLY and CDR2 is FYNGKV in the germline V gene (reference sequence). The covered CDR3 bases are TGTGCCAGCAGCCCGGACTGGGGGGTAAACACCTTGTAC. It codes for CASSPDWGVNTLY. The entire CDR3 sequence reads CASSPDWGVNTLYF.

Details on this clone: Gene names are the mouse ones. The DNA ends 1 residue before the CDR3 does, and the rest of the CDR3 is filled in from the germline J gene. This sequence joins TRBV16 and TRBJ2-4; TRBD2 aligns across 8 bases. Trimming cost V 1 base and J 5 bases; bases outside gene matches: 5. CDR3 length equals 15 residues. The germline gives CDR1 SGHSA, CDR2 FRNQAP. CDR3 DNA, as far as it was read: TGTGCAAGCAGCTTAGTTGGGGGGGTGGGAAACACCTTGTAC. Its protein product is CASSLVGGVGNTLY. The entire CDR3 protein is CASSLVGGVGNTLYF.